The 24 T cell receptor beta chains below come from one sample, sequenced in a study of blood T cell repertoires in COVID-19. Sequencing was performed with immunoSEQ multiplex PCR; in TCRdb, only in-frame clones are kept and a portion is missing. The sample lists about 140,000 clones; 84% were seen once. The sequencing sample was made of peripheral blood. Every receptor here comes from a man aged 25-40 years with COVID-19, enrolled during active disease.

This chain joins TRBV10-3 and TRBJ2-5; 8 nucleotides line up with TRBD2. The CDR3 is 13 residues long. V lost 6 bases, J lost 5 bases, and 5 bases stayed unmatched. Germline V gives CDR1 ENHRY, CDR2 SYGVKD. The CDR3 nucleotides read TGTGCCATCAGAGGGACTAGTCAGGAGACCCAGTACTTC. Protein sequence: CAIRGTSQETQYF.

The V call is TRBV15, the J call TRBJ2-3; 7 bases agree with TRBD2. The CDR3 loop spans 14 amino acids. Per germline, CDR1 LNHNV and CDR2 YYDKDF (reference sequence). Losses at the gene ends were 9 bases for V and 0 bases for J; bases not matched to a gene: 6. CDR3 sequence (DNA): TGTGCCACAAGCCGGGGGGAGAGCACAGATACGCAGTATTTT. This encodes CATSRGESTDTQYF. The whole variable domain, remainder taken from reference TRBV15 and TRBJ2-3, is DAMVIQNPRYQVTQFGKPVTLSCSQTLNHNVMYWYQQKSSQAPKLLFHYYDKDFNNEADTPDNFQSRRPNTSFCFLDIRSPGLGDTAMYLCATSRGESTDTQYFGPGTRLTVL.

This sequence joins TRBV10-3 and TRBJ2-2; D may be TRBD2 (5 bases). This CDR3 spans 13 amino acids. The germline V gene encodes CDR1 ENHRY and CDR2 SYGVKD. V lost 11 bases, J lost 3 bases, and 13 bases lay in between. The DNA of the CDR3 is TGTGCCCTTGCGGGCGGAGACACCGGGGAGCTGTTTTTT. Protein product: CALAGGDTGELFF.

This chain uses TRBV6-5 with TRBJ2-1; 7 bases map to TRBD2. Germline CDR1 reads MNHEY; CDR2 reads SVGAGI. Trimming took 0 bases from V and 4 from J; bases not matched to a gene: 6. The CDR3 is 16 amino acids. The CDR3 bases are TGTGCCAGCAGTTACTCGAAGCTAGCGGCTTACAATGAGCAGTTCTTC. This codes for CASSYSKLAAYNEQFF.

This sequence joins TRBV4-2 and TRBJ2-5; D perhaps matches TRBD2 (5 bases). The CDR3 loop spans 13 amino acids. Trimming left V 0 bases short and J 4 bases short, with 6 bases between. Germline CDR1 and CDR2: LGHNA and YNFKEQ. The CDR3 is CASSQEGRETQYF. The CDR3 DNA reads as TGTGCCAGCAGCCAAGAGGGGAGAGAGACCCAGTACTTC.

The rearrangement uses TRBV2 and TRBJ1-1; 7 nucleotides agree with TRBD1. Germline V gene sequence: CDR1 SNHLY, CDR2 FYNNEI. V trimming: 6 bases; J trimming: 5 bases; junction bases outside the gene matches: 9. The CDR3 sequence is 14 residues long. CDR3 nucleotide sequence: TGTGCCAGCAGGACTACAGGGGCCTATACTGAAGCTTTCTTT. Amino acid sequence: CASRTTGAYTEAFF.

In this sample, this clone turned up many times. The gene calls are TRBV6-5 and TRBJ1-2, with D unresolved. V lost 5 bases, J lost 4 bases, and 14 bases lay in between. The length of the CDR3 is 14 residues. Germline V gives CDR1 MNHEY, CDR2 SVGAGI. The CDR3 sequence: CASSPSRSSYGYTF. Here the CDR3 DNA reads TGTGCCAGCAGTCCATCTAGGAGCTCCTATGGCTACACCTTC.

V usage is TRBV4-3 and J usage is TRBJ2-1; 12 bases are shared with TRBD2. CDR3 length: 16 amino acids. The trim removed 4 bases at V and 8 bases at J, leaving 9 bases unmatched. From germline, CDR1 is LGHNA and CDR2 YSLEER. The CDR3 loop is CASSRALAGGLDEQFF. For the CDR3, the DNA is TGCGCCAGCAGCCGAGCACTAGCGGGAGGTCTCGATGAGCAGTTCTTC.

The CDR3 sequence is CASSQVNAGGGETQYF. DNA for the CDR3: TGTGCCAGCAGCCAGGTGAACGCAGGGGGCGGAGAGACCCAGTACTTC. The chain has TRBV3-1 (or the pseudogene TRBV3-2) and TRBJ2-5, with TRBD1 identical over 8 bases. This CDR3 region has 16 residues. CDR1 and CDR2 (germline): LGHDT, YNNKEL (reference sequence). J lost 4 bases, V lost 3 bases, and 10 bases had no gene match.

The chain has TRBV19 and TRBJ1-1; tentative D call: TRBD1 (5 bases). Trimming shortened V by 5 bases and J by 8 bases, and 9 bases separated the two germline ends. This CDR3 is built from 11 residues. Germline loops: CDR1 LNHDA, CDR2 SQIVND (reference sequence). The CDR3 region has the DNA TGTGCCAGTAGTTCCAACAGGGAAGCTTTCTTT. Encoded protein: CASSSNREAFF.

This clone was counted a few times. CDR3 DNA sequence: TGTGCCAGCAGCCACGGACAGGGGGCTGATGAGCAGTTCTTC. Its translation is CASSHGQGADEQFF. The V call is TRBV4-2, the J call TRBJ2-1, with 11 nucleotides matching TRBD1. Per the germline V gene, CDR1 is LGHNA and CDR2 is YNFKEQ. V trimming: 3 bases; J trimming: 8 bases; junction bases outside the gene matches: 3. The CDR3 is made up of 14 amino acids.

The rearrangement joins TRBV19 to TRBJ1-4; D possibly corresponds to TRBD1 (5 bases). Between the trimmed V and J ends, which lost 7 bases and 8 bases, there was a span of 14 bases. The CDR3 spans 13 residues. Looked up from germline, CDR1 is LNHDA and CDR2 is SQIVND (reference sequence). The CDR3 DNA follows: TGTGCCAGTACGAGGGGAGGAAGGGAAAAACTGTTTTTT. It translates to CASTRGGREKLFF.

This clone has only a few counts. In the same sample, other DNA sequences code for this CDR3. The rearrangement links TRBV2 to TRBJ1-5; TRBD1 aligns across 7 bases. The V segment lost 6 bases and the J segment 5 bases; nucleotides outside the gene matches: 7. Per the germline V gene, CDR1 is SNHLY and CDR2 is FYNNEI. This CDR3 comprises 14 residues. The CDR3 here is CASRDRDSYQPQHF. The CDR3 region has the DNA TGTGCCAGCAGGGACCGGGACAGCTATCAGCCCCAGCATTTT.

The chain uses TRBV7-2 and TRBJ1-5, with a tentative D call TRBD1 (5 bases). Germline CDR1 SGHTA, CDR2 FQGNSA. V was cut by 7 bases and J by 0 bases, with 13 bases left in between. The CDR3 sequence is 15 residues long. This CDR3 is CASNPGGISNQPQHF. CDR3 nucleotide sequence: TGTGCCAGCAACCCTGGGGGGATTAGCAATCAGCCCCAGCATTTT.

The chain carries TRBV10-3 and TRBJ2-5; 9 bases align to TRBD1. V was pared by 6 bases and J by 3 bases, with 8 bases of the junction left unmatched. CDR3 length equals 15 residues. CDR1 is ENHRY, CDR2 SYGVKD, per germline. This chain's CDR3 is CAISSGTGREETQYF. CDR3 nucleotides: TGTGCCATCAGCTCCGGGACAGGGAGAGAAGAGACCCAGTACTTC.

The chain links TRBV27 to TRBJ2-3, with 10 bases identical to TRBD2. V gave up 7 bases and J gave up 0 bases; unmatched junction bases: 7. The germline gives CDR1 MNHEY, CDR2 SMNVEV (reference sequence). The CDR3 covers 16 residues. In DNA form, the CDR3 reads TGTGCCAGCAATAGAATAGCGGGAGGTAGCACAGATACGCAGTATTTT. This codes for CASNRIAGGSTDTQYF.

J is TRBJ2-1 and V is TRBV6-2 or TRBV6-3; D is unresolved. Trimming removed 4 bases at V and 5 bases at J, with 9 bases between. The CDR3 is 13 amino acids. Germline CDR1 MNHEY, CDR2 SVGEGT. The CDR3 here is CASSFTANNEQFF. CDR3 nucleotide sequence: TGTGCCAGCAGTTTCACTGCTAACAATGAGCAGTTCTTC.

The V and J genes are TRBV7-6 and TRBJ2-1, with 13 bases that match TRBD2. This CDR3 has 15 residues. The V segment lost 4 bases and the J segment 7 bases; nucleotides outside the gene matches: 4. Germline-derived CDR1 and CDR2 are SGHVS and FNYEAQ. CDR3 in amino acids: CASSWGLAGFNEQFF. The CDR3 DNA reads TGTGCCAGCAGCTGGGGACTAGCGGGATTTAATGAGCAGTTCTTC.

The rearrangement uses TRBV12-5 and TRBJ2-7; tentatively, D is TRBD2 (6 bases). Germline CDR1 and CDR2: LGHNT and FRNRAP. This CDR3 comprises 20 residues. V was pared by 0 bases and J by 5 bases, with 29 bases between. The CDR3 coding sequence is TGTGCTAGTGGTTTGGTACTTTCCCCCCCCTTAGCGGTGGGCCCCCACGAGCAGTACTTC. Amino acids: CASGLVLSPPLAVGPHEQYF.

The chain recombines TRBV3-1 (or the pseudogene TRBV3-2) with TRBJ2-3; D is possibly TRBD2 (5 bases). The CDR3 is made up of 16 amino acids. Germline lookup yields CDR1 LGHDT and CDR2 YNNKEL (reference sequence). With 5 bases removed from V and 3 bases from J, the gap between germline ends came to 18 bases. The CDR3 nucleotides read TGTGCCAGCAGCAGCCGAGGGCTCAGAGAAACAGATACGCAGTATTTT. Translation: CASSSRGLRETDTQYF.

V usage is TRBV6-6 and J usage is TRBJ2-7; 7 nucleotides align to TRBD2. The CDR3 has 14 amino acids. Germline CDR1 MNHNY, CDR2 SVGAGI (reference sequence). V lost 4 bases and J lost 3; bases outside the gene matches: 6. The CDR3, as DNA: TGTGCCAGCAGTTTTGGGGGGGTAGACTACGAGCAGTACTTC. Translating gives CASSFGGVDYEQYF.

This chain connects TRBV4-2 to TRBJ1-1, with D possibly being TRBD1 (6 bases). This CDR3 is 16 amino acids long. The germline CDR1 and CDR2 sequences are LGHNA and YNFKEQ. V was cut by 0 bases and J by 1 base, with 12 bases left in between. The CDR3 bases are TGTGCCAGCAGCCAAGAAGGGGGGGCAGGGAACACTGAAGCTTTCTTT. Translating it yields CASSQEGGAGNTEAFF.

A few counts support this clone. The genes are TRBV6-5 and TRBJ1-4; the match to TRBD1 covers 7 bases. Germline-derived CDR1 and CDR2 are MNHEY and SVGAGI. This CDR3 contains 16 residues. Unmatched junction bases numbered 8, after V lost 2 bases and J lost 5 bases. The CDR3 DNA reads as TGTGCCAGCAGTTACGGACAGGCGGGAGGAAATGAAAAACTGTTTTTT. Its translation: CASSYGQAGGNEKLFF.

V and J are TRBV28 and TRBJ1-2; 7 nucleotides align to TRBD1. J gave up 7 bases and V 5 bases, and 4 bases lay outside the gene matches. This CDR3 spans 12 amino acids. Germline CDR1 reads MDHEN; CDR2 reads SYDVKM. CDR3 sequence: CASSQAGGGYTF. CDR3 DNA: TGTGCCAGCAGTCAGGCAGGGGGTGGCTACACCTTC.